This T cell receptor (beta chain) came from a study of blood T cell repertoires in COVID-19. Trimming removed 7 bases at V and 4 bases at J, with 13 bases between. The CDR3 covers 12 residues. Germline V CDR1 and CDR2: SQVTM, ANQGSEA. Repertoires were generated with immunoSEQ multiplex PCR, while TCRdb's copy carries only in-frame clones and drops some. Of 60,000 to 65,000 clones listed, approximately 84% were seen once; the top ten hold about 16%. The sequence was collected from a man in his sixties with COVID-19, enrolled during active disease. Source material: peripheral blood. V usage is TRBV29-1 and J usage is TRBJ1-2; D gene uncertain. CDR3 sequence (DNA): TGCAGCGGACTACAGCTTAGCTATGGCTACACCTTC. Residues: CSGLQLSYGYTF.